Each of the 26 T cell receptor beta chains below was sequenced from the same sample in a study of cytomegalovirus exposure and HLA in healthy donors. Vbeta (60) and Jbeta (13) primers were used in the PCR. Using immunoSEQ multiplex PCR, the repertoire was profiled, and TCRdb retains in-frame clones only, with some absent. Its clone listing holds about 41,000 clones. The sequenced sample consisted of PBMCs. The receptor source for this set is a man younger than 40 in good health and CMV-seronegative.

This rearrangement joins TRBV7-9 to TRBJ1-5; no clear D gene. This CDR3 region has 12 residues. Between the trimmed V and J ends, which lost 5 bases and 9 bases, there was a span of 11 bases. Germline V CDR1 and CDR2: SEHNR, FQNEAQ (reference sequence). CDR3 sequence: CASSPEGTPQHF. The CDR3 bases are TGTGCCAGCAGCCCAGAGGGCACGCCCCAGCATTTT. Together with reference TRBV7-9 and TRBJ1-5, the CDR3 gives the full variable domain: DTGVSQNPRHKITKRGQNVTFRCDPISEHNRLYWYRQTLGQGPEFLTYFQNEAQLEKSRLLSDRFSAERPKGSFSTLEIQRTEQGDSAMYLCASSPEGTPQHFGDGTRLSIL.

The chain is built from TRBV6-5 and TRBJ1-5; perhaps TRBD1 as D (6 bases). V lost 6 bases and J 4 bases, leaving 10 bases between the germline ends. The CDR3 contains 13 residues. Germline CDR1 is MNHEY and CDR2 is SVGAGI. CDR3 DNA sequence: TGTGCCAGCAGCGGACAGCAAAATCAGCCCCAGCATTTT. Translated: CASSGQQNQPQHF.

The V and J genes are TRBV5-6 and TRBJ2-7; D is perhaps TRBD1 (5 bases). V shed 4 bases and J shed 6 bases, with 17 bases lying between them. The CDR3 contains 14 residues. Germline CDR1 and CDR2: SGHDT and YYEEEE. The CDR3 here is CASSLPKGAREQYF. The CDR3 nucleotides read TGTGCCAGCAGCCTCCCAAAAGGGGCTCGCGAGCAGTACTTC.

The V call is TRBV11-2, the J call TRBJ1-2, with 7 bases aligning to TRBD1. The V gene end was trimmed by 7 bases and the J gene end by 8 bases; junction bases not matched to a gene: 7. The CDR3 runs to 12 residues. Germline values: CDR1 SGHAT, CDR2 FQNNGV. Here the CDR3 reads CASTAHRGGYTF. CDR3 nucleotides: TGTGCCAGCACCGCCCACAGGGGAGGCTACACCTTC. Based on the CDR3 plus reference TRBV11-2 and TRBJ1-2, the full variable domain is EAGVAQSPRYKIIEKRQSVAFWCNPISGHATLYWYQQILGQGPKLLIQFQNNGVVDDSQLPKDRFSAERLKGVDSTLKIQPAKLEDSAVYLCASTAHRGGYTFGSGTRLTVV.

This chain uses TRBV5-1 with TRBJ2-3; a weak D match, TRBD1 (6 bases). V was trimmed by 4 bases and J by 2 bases, leaving 11 bases between them. The CDR3 runs to 14 residues. Germline loops: CDR1 SGHRS, CDR2 YFSETQ. The CDR3, as DNA: TGCGCCAGCAGCACAGGACAGAACACAGATACGCAGTATTTT. Protein: CASSTGQNTDTQYF.

This chain uses TRBV6-5 with TRBJ1-1; D gene uncertain. The CDR3 spans 13 residues. V was pared by 0 bases and J by 7 bases, with 9 bases between. Germline V gene sequence: CDR1 MNHEY, CDR2 SVGAGI. The CDR3 region has the DNA TGTGCCAGCAGTTACTCCACGGGAAATGAAGCTTTCTTT. It translates to CASSYSTGNEAFF.

The chain links TRBV9 to TRBJ2-5; 9 bases map to TRBD2. V gave up 0 bases and J gave up 5 bases; unmatched junction bases: 11. Germline CDR1 reads SGDLS; CDR2 reads YYNGEE. The CDR3 contains 17 residues. CDR3: CASSVAGRGGRKETQYF. The CDR3, as DNA: TGTGCCAGCAGCGTAGCGGGGCGGGGGGGCAGGAAGGAGACCCAGTACTTC.

The chain links TRBV10-2 to TRBJ2-1, with 11 nucleotides matching TRBD2. V was clipped by 4 bases and J by 4 bases; unmatched bases: 6. The CDR3 length is 16 residues. Germline loops: CDR1 WSHSY, CDR2 SAAADI. Here the CDR3 DNA reads TGCGCCAGCAGTGTTTCGGCTAGCGGGGGGTACAATGAGCAGTTCTTC. Translation gives CASSVSASGGYNEQFF.

To note about this clone: One junction end disagrees with the germline gene, perhaps due to a read error. The sample holds other DNA sequences that translate to the same CDR3. The V call is TRBV2, the J call TRBJ1-6; the match to TRBD1 covers 11 bases. The CDR3 consists of 15 residues. CDR1 SNHLY and CDR2 FYNNEI come from the germline V gene. The CDR3 DNA sequence: TGTGCCAGCACTGAACGGACAGGGGGCAATTCACCCCTCCACTTT. This sequence encodes CASTERTGGNSPLHF.

The CDR3 DNA sequence: TGTGCCACCAGCGGCGGACTGCCCGGGTACGAGCAGTACTTC. Its protein is CATSGGLPGYEQYF. The V and J genes are TRBV15 and TRBJ2-7; perhaps TRBD2 as D (5 bases). Germline CDR1 LNHNV, CDR2 YYDKDF (reference sequence). CDR3 length: 14 amino acids. V lost 5 bases and J 4 bases, leaving 15 bases between the germline ends.

The chain recombines TRBV7-9 with TRBJ2-1, with D maybe TRBD1 (6 bases). The germline CDR1 and CDR2 sequences are SEHNR and FQNEAQ (reference sequence). Deletions cut 1 base from V and 5 bases from J, with 18 bases between. The CDR3 loop spans 17 amino acids. CDR3 in amino acids: CASSLDRVHRADNEQFF. In DNA, the CDR3 is TGTGCCAGCAGCTTAGATCGGGTGCACAGGGCGGACAATGAGCAGTTCTTC.

The V gene is TRBV27, the J gene TRBJ2-7; possibly TRBD2 for D (6 bases). The germline gives CDR1 MNHEY, CDR2 SMNVEV (reference sequence). Trimming took off 0 bases at V and 2 bases at J, with 8 bases between the two ends. The CDR3 length is 14 residues. CDR3 nucleotide sequence: TGTGCCAGCAGTTTATCCGGGGGTACCTACGAGCAGTACTTC. As protein: CASSLSGGTYEQYF.

The V gene is TRBV19, the J gene TRBJ1-5; TRBD1 is a possible D gene (6 bases). This CDR3 comprises 16 residues. Trimming pared 2 bases from V and 5 bases from J, leaving 16 bases between. Germline V CDR1 and CDR2: LNHDA, SQIVND (reference sequence). The CDR3 protein is CASSIPISRGDQPQHF. The CDR3 DNA follows: TGTGCCAGTAGTATACCCATTTCCAGGGGCGATCAGCCCCAGCATTTT.

This chain connects TRBV6-1 to TRBJ1-5; 9 nucleotides align to TRBD1. In germline, CDR1 is MNHNS, CDR2 SASEGT. V shed 2 bases, J shed 0 bases, and the junction held 14 bases outside the gene matches. The CDR3 runs to 20 residues. In DNA, the CDR3 is TGTGCCAGCAGTGAATCGGTCGGGGGACAGGGAGATTATAGCAATCAGCCCCAGCATTTT. The encoded protein is CASSESVGGQGDYSNQPQHF.

This chain uses TRBV30 with TRBJ1-5, with D possibly TRBD1 on 5 matching bases. The germline CDR1 and CDR2 sequences are GTSNPN and SVGIG (reference sequence). Trimming cost V 0 bases and J 5 bases, with 8 bases left between them. The CDR3 has 13 residues. The CDR3 bases are TGTGCCTGGAGTGTAGCGGGGCATCAGCCCCAGCATTTT. This sequence encodes CAWSVAGHQPQHF.

The chain has TRBV5-1 and TRBJ2-2; no firm D call. The CDR3 runs 17 residues. Germline loops: CDR1 SGHRS, CDR2 YFSETQ. V lost 0 bases and J lost 1, with 13 bases in between. CDR3 amino acids: CASSLALAAVNTGELFF. The CDR3 region has the DNA TGCGCCAGCAGCTTGGCCCTGGCGGCCGTGAACACCGGGGAGCTGTTTTTT.

The chain links TRBV5-4 to TRBJ2-4; D might be TRBD1 (6 bases). V dropped 5 bases and J dropped 2 bases, with 17 bases sitting between them. The CDR3 extends over 16 amino acids. CDR1 SGHNT and CDR2 YYREEE come from the germline V gene (reference sequence). The CDR3 spells CASSPTGQKTKNIQYF. In nucleotides, the CDR3 is TGTGCCAGCAGTCCCACTGGACAGAAAACCAAAAACATTCAGTACTTC.

The chain carries TRBV6-5 and TRBJ2-7; D possibly corresponds to TRBD1 (6 bases). Germline-derived CDR1 and CDR2 are MNHEY and SVGAGI. Trimming removed 8 bases at V and 3 bases at J, with 8 bases between. The CDR3 length is 11 residues. The CDR3 protein is CASGRGYEQYF. Here the CDR3 DNA reads TGTGCCAGCGGCAGGGGCTACGAGCAGTACTTC.

J is TRBJ2-7 and V is TRBV30; 7 bases match TRBD1. The trim removed 3 bases at V and 2 bases at J, leaving 1 base unmatched. This CDR3 spans 12 amino acids. CDR1 is GTSNPN and CDR2 is SVGIG in the germline V gene (reference sequence). Here the CDR3 reads CAWSQGAYEQYF. The CDR3 nucleotides read TGTGCCTGGAGCCAGGGGGCCTACGAGCAGTACTTC.

J is TRBJ1-2 and V is TRBV6-6; weak D call: TRBD1 (6 bases). Per the germline V gene, CDR1 is MNHNY and CDR2 is SVGAGI (reference sequence). V was trimmed by 11 bases and J by 1 base, leaving 14 bases between them. The CDR3 runs 13 residues. In nucleotides, the CDR3 is TGTGCCTCTACGGTACAGGGTAACTATGGCTACACCTTC. It yields the protein CASTVQGNYGYTF.

The chain recombines TRBV28 with TRBJ2-7, with 12 bases matching TRBD1. Per germline, CDR1 MDHEN and CDR2 SYDVKM. The ends lost 3 bases at V and 7 bases at J; junction bases unmatched: 7. This CDR3 spans 15 amino acids. The CDR3 region has the DNA TGTGCCAGCAGTTTTCGGGACAGGGGGCGGTGTGAGCAGTACTTC. This codes for CASSFRDRGRCEQYF.

The chain carries TRBV27 and TRBJ2-7, with D possibly being TRBD2 (5 bases). Trimming shortened V by 10 bases and J by 6 bases, and 22 bases separated the two germline ends. The germline V gene has CDR1 MNHEY and CDR2 SMNVEV (reference sequence). The CDR3 spans 14 residues. CDR3 DNA: TGTGCCACCCGCGAGGGCAGTGTATGGCGCGAGCAGTACTTC. This encodes CATREGSVWREQYF.

The gene calls are TRBV7-6 and TRBJ2-2; D unclear. The CDR3 sequence is 15 residues long. Germline CDR1 and CDR2: SGHVS and FNYEAQ. Trimming removed 4 bases from V and 3 bases from J, with 12 bases in between. Here the CDR3 reads CASSSVRAYTGELFF. Here the CDR3 DNA reads TGTGCCAGCAGCTCTGTGCGCGCATACACCGGGGAGCTGTTTTTT.

This chain joins TRBV5-6 and TRBJ2-7, with D perhaps TRBD2 (6 bases). Between the trimmed V and J ends, which lost 3 bases and 6 bases, there was a span of 19 bases. Germline CDR1 reads SGHDT; CDR2 reads YYEEEE. This CDR3 region has 15 residues. The CDR3 region is CASSSIGGVKGEQYF. CDR3 DNA: TGTGCCAGCAGCTCGATTGGAGGGGTAAAGGGCGAGCAGTACTTC.

The chain employs TRBV6-1 and TRBJ1-5; no definite D call. V lost 1 base and J lost 13, with 14 bases in between. Germline CDR1 and CDR2: MNHNS and SASEGT. The CDR3 has 13 residues. CDR3 in DNA: TGTGCCAGCAGTGAAGGGCTGGCTCCCCCGCAGCATTTT. Translation: CASSEGLAPPQHF.

The gene calls are TRBV5-6 and TRBJ2-3; TRBD2 matches at 7 bases. The CDR3 runs 16 residues. With V trimmed by 0 bases and J by 2 bases, 6 bases remained unmatched. The germline V gene has CDR1 SGHDT and CDR2 YYEEEE. CDR3 protein: CASSLDGGRDTDTQYF. The CDR3, as DNA: TGTGCCAGCAGCTTGGATGGGGGGAGGGACACAGATACGCAGTATTTT.